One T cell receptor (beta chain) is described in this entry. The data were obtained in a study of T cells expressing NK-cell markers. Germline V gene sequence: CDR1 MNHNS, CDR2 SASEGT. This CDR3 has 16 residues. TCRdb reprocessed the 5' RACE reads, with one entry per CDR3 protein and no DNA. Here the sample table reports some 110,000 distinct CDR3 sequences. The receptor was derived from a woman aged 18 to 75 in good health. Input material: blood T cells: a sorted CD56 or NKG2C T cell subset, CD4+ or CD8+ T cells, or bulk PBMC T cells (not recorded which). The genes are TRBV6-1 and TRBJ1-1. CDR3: CASSLSGRTEGTEAFF.